The rows below give T cell receptor beta chains drawn from one sample of a study of T cells after yellow fever vaccination. TCRdb reanalysed the 5' RACE reads using MiXCR and keeps one entry per CDR3 protein. The table shows around 300,000 distinct CDR3 sequences, with 4.1% occurring only once. This specimen consisted of PBMCs, obtained 5 days after the yellow fever booster vaccination. Every receptor here comes from a young man who received the YFV17D yellow fever vaccine. Each CDR3 is given with its conserved first and last residue. D genes are given only for firm matches. The size entry is marked missing in some rows and otherwise reads once, few, many or a size class.

TRBV24-1	-	-	TRBJ2-1	CAIPPSGFSNEQFF	TGTGCCATCCCACCCAGCGGGTTTAGCAATGAGCAGTTCTTC
TRBV5-1	TRBD1	many	TRBJ1-6	CASSLGDRDSPLHF	TGCGCCAGCAGCTTGGGGGACAGAGACTCACCCCTCCACTTT
TRBV15	TRBD2	few	TRBJ2-7	CATSRGGGALEQYF	TGTGCCACCAGCAGAGGCGGGGGGGCCCTCGAGCAGTACTTC
TRBV7-3	-	few	TRBJ1-6	CASREDSYSPLHF	TGTGCCAGCAGGGAGGACAGTTATTCACCCCTCCACTTT
TRBV30	-	few	TRBJ2-7	CAWSVGLAYEQYF	TGTGCCTGGAGTGTAGGTCTCGCCTACGAGCAGTACTTC
TRBV29-1	-	-	TRBJ1-1	CSVLGGINTEAFF	TGCAGCGTTTTGGGGGGGATCAACACTGAAGCTTTCTTT
TRBV29-1	-	few	TRBJ1-3	CSVEVPAQGNTIYF	TGCAGCGTTGAAGTCCCCGCACAAGGAAACACCATATATTTT
TRBV20-1	TRBD2	-	TRBJ2-3	CSARSRAGPFDTQYF	TGCAGTGCTAGATCACGAGCGGGGCCATTCGATACGCAGTATTTT
TRBV29-1	TRBD1	few	TRBJ1-2	CSVETGLGYGYTF	TGCAGCGTAGAGACAGGGCTTGGCTATGGCTACACCTTC
TRBV5-1	-	-	TRBJ2-6	CASSLDSSVANVLTF	TGCGCCAGCAGCTTAGACTCATCTGTGGCCAACGTCCTGACTTTC
TRBV6-5	-	many	TRBJ1-5	CASRPGPTQNQPQHF	TGTGCCAGCCGGCCAGGGCCAACTCAAAATCAGCCCCAGCATTTT
TRBV20-1	-	many	TRBJ1-1	CSGLGVNTEAFF	TGCAGTGGTCTAGGGGTGAACACTGAAGCTTTCTTT
TRBV28	-	few	TRBJ1-6	CASSPEGPNPTLHF	TGTGCCAGCAGTCCTGAAGGCCCGAATCCAACCCTCCACTTT
TRBV7-9	TRBD1	-	TRBJ2-7	CASSIVQGIGSYEQYF	TGTGCCAGCAGCATTGTACAGGGGATCGGCTCCTACGAGCAGTACTTC
TRBV9	-	-	TRBJ1-1	CASSAQIGGGNTEAFF	TGTGCCAGCAGCGCCCAAATCGGGGGCGGCAACACTGAAGCTTTCTTT
TRBV3-1	TRBD2	-	TRBJ2-6	CASSQEAGGLTGANVLTF	TGTGCCAGCAGCCAAGAGGCGGGGGGTTTAACTGGGGCCAACGTCCTGACTTTC
TRBV12-3/TRBV12-4	-	-	TRBJ2-1	CASSLIRVFSYNEQFF	TGTGCCAGCAGTTTAATCAGGGTATTTTCGTACAATGAGCAGTTCTTC
TRBV5-1	TRBD1	few	TRBJ2-2	CACKQGAQVAGELFF	TGCGCCTGTAAACAGGGGGCGCAGGTGGCCGGGGAGCTGTTTTTT
TRBV10-3	-	many	TRBJ1-2	CAITRTDQSNYGYTF	TGTGCCATCACCAGGACAGACCAGAGTAACTATGGCTACACCTTC
TRBV20-1	-	-	TRBJ2-1	CSARVVSGSYNEQFF	TGCAGTGCTAGAGTCGTCTCAGGGTCCTACAATGAGCAGTTCTTC
TRBV20-1	-	few	TRBJ2-7	CSARDRRRGFSYEQYF	TGCAGTGCTAGAGATCGGCGGCGGGGTTTCTCCTACGAGCAGTACTTC
TRBV7-2	TRBD2	-	TRBJ2-3	CASSAAGARTDTQYF	TGTGCCAGCAGCGCCGCGGGAGCCCGCACAGATACGCAGTATTTT
TRBV5-6	-	-	TRBJ2-7	CASSLWATGPYEQYF	TGTGCCAGCAGCTTGTGGGCCACGGGACCCTACGAGCAGTACTTC